This T cell receptor (beta chain) was sequenced in a study of T-cell reconstitution after alpha-beta-depleted transplantation in children. This CDR3 comprises 12 residues. The V gene's germline CDR1 is SGHRS and CDR2 YFSETQ. V was clipped by 5 bases and J by 5 bases, with 10 bases between them. With regard to this clonotype: What it recognizes is unknown.

The study's findings and limits: As was reported, about two months after transplant, alpha-beta T cells came from several hundred expanded graft clones. Some patients showed high day-60 TCRbeta diversity, which derived from surviving recipient T cells and thymic progenitors. Newly produced T cells mostly provided counts and TCRbeta diversity after one year, as hyperexpanded clones declined.

During its preparation, the TCRbeta library received unique molecular identifiers. MiXCR was run by TCRdb on the PCR reads, yielding one entry per CDR3 protein. The sample includes approximately 1,000,000 distinct CDR3 sequences, about 30% of them seen just once. Sample: PBMCs, mostly from graft donor cells, taken 360 days after TCRalphabeta/CD19-depleted stem cell transplant. The chain links TRBV5-1 to TRBJ2-5; tentatively, D is TRBD2 (5 bases). This clonotype was obtained from a boy under two years old who had a stem cell transplant for SCID, so the T cells may come from the graft donor. CDR3 in amino acids: CASSRGDETQYF. For the CDR3, the DNA is TGCGCCAGCAGTCGGGGTGACGAGACCCAGTACTTC.